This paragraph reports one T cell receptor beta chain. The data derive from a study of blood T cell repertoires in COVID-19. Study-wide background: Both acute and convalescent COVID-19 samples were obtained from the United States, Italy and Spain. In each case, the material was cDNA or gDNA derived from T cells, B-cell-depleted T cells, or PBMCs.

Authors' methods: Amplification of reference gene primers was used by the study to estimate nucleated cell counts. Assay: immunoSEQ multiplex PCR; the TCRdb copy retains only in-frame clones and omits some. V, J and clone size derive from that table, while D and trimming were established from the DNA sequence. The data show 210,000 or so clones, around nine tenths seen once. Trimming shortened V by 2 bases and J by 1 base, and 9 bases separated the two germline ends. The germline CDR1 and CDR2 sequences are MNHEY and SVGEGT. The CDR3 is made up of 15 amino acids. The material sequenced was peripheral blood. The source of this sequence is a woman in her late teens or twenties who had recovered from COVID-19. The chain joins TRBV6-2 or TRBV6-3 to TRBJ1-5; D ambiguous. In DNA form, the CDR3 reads TGTGCCAGCAGTTACGGCGGCGACAGCAATCAGCCCCAGCATTTT. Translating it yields CASSYGGDSNQPQHF.